This T cell receptor (beta chain) comes out of a study of Ad26.COV2.S vaccination and SARS-CoV-2 variants. Study-level information: Ad26.COV2.S, an intramuscular injection, was given once or twice 56 days apart.

In the case of this clone: Its matching antigen is unknown.

The CDR3 is made up of 11 amino acids. V gave up 6 bases and J gave up 10 bases; unmatched junction bases: 3. Treatment: about 20 received Ad26.COV2.S at low or high dose, single or two shots; about 5 received placebo; per-sample allocation not given. On day 63 after the first injection, vaccine and placebo recipients gave samples. TCRdb keeps only in-frame clones here, not all; method: immunoSEQ multiplex PCR. There are roughly 300,000 clones in the sample; about 86% occur only once, and roughly 10% lies in the top ten. Study-level results: Higher spike-specific TCR breadth was found in vaccine recipients than in placebo recipients. Vaccine and placebo recipients had comparable breadth of non-spike TCRs.

This TCR was recovered from a person aged 18-60 years who received the Ad26.COV2.S COVID-19 vaccine or a placebo. The sequences come from peripheral blood, collected in a trial of Ad26.COV2.S vaccine versus placebo. The chain joins TRBV12-3 or TRBV12-4 to TRBJ1-1; 9 bases are a match to TRBD1. CDR3 coding DNA: TGTGCCAGCAGCCCGGGACAGGGAGCTTTCTTT. Translated: CASSPGQGAFF.